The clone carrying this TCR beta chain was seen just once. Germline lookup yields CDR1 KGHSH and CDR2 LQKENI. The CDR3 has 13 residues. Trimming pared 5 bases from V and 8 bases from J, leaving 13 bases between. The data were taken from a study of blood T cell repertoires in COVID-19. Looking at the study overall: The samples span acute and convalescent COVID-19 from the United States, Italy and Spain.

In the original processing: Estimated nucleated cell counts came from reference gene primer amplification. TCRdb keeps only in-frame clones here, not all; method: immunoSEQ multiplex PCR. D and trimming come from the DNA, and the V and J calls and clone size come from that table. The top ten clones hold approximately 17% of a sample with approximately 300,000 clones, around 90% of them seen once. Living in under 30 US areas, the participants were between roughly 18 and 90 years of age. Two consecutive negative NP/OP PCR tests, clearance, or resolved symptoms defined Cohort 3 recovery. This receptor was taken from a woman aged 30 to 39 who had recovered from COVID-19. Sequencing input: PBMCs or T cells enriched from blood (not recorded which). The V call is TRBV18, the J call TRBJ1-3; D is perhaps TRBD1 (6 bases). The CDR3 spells CASSMDSTDTIYF. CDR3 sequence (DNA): TGTGCCAGCTCAATGGACAGTACTGACACCATATATTTT.